Presented here are 25 T cell receptor beta chains from one specimen sequenced in a study of regulatory T cells in long-lasting Graves disease. To make TCR beta libraries, researchers used iRepertoire HTBI primers and Arm-PCR of CDR3 regions. TCRdb reprocessed the multiplex PCR reads with MiXCR, giving one entry per CDR3 protein. The table shows about 620,000 distinct CDR3 sequences, with about 16% occurring only once. Time point indicated: newly diagnosed GD, antithyroid drugs for less than 3 months. Construction of the TCR library relied on RNA isolated from PBMCs. These data also featured in a second study, about T cells in Graves' hyperthyroidism and ophthalmopathy.

This sample comprised peripheral blood mononuclear cells (PBMCs), obtained at new diagnosis, from a patient treated with antithyroid drugs. These receptors all come from a woman aged 25 to 39 with Graves disease.

This clonotype was counted many times. The rearrangement links TRBV7-2 to TRBJ2-3, with D possibly TRBD1 on 6 matching bases. Between the trimmed V and J ends, which lost 6 bases and 4 bases, there was a span of 14 bases. The CDR3 loop spans 14 amino acids. Germline V CDR1 and CDR2: SGHTA, FQGNSA. CDR3 protein: CASSTGFWADTQYF. The CDR3 DNA sequence: TGTGCCAGCAGTACAGGGTTTTGGGCAGATACGCAGTATTTT.

This clonotype occurred a few times. The V gene is TRBV6-2 or TRBV6-3, the J gene TRBJ2-5, with TRBD1 as a possible D gene (6 bases). CDR1 is MNHEY and CDR2 is SVGEGT in the germline V gene. V dropped 8 bases and J dropped 2 bases, with 18 bases sitting between them. CDR3 size: 15 residues. CDR3 DNA: TGTGCCAGCGAGACAGGAAAAACAAAGCAAGAGACCCAGTACTTC. Amino acids: CASETGKTKQETQYF.

The chain recombines TRBV6-1 with TRBJ2-7, with 8 positions matching TRBD2. The CDR3 is 13 residues long. Germline trimming cut 6 bases from V and 3 bases from J; bases unmatched to any gene: 4. Germline CDR1 MNHNS, CDR2 SASEGT. Written as DNA, the CDR3 is TGTGCCAGCAGACTAGCGGTAAACTACGAGCAGTACTTC. Translated: CASRLAVNYEQYF.

The V call is TRBV24-1, the J call TRBJ2-3, with D hard to call. V gave up 3 bases and J gave up 4 bases, with 7 bases separating them. This CDR3 is 13 amino acids long. The germline V gene has CDR1 KGHDR and CDR2 SFDVKD. This CDR3 reads CATSDPAADTQYF. CDR3 DNA sequence: TGTGCCACCAGTGATCCAGCTGCAGATACGCAGTATTTT.

The table lists this clonotype with a few counts. The genes are TRBV14 and TRBJ2-7; 8 bases match TRBD2. The V segment lost 0 bases and the J segment 2 bases; nucleotides outside the gene matches: 3. There are 15 residues in the CDR3. CDR1 is SGHDN, CDR2 FVKESK, per germline. CDR3: CASSQEAGAAYEQYF. CDR3 bases: TGTGCCAGCAGCCAAGAAGCGGGGGCGGCCTACGAGCAGTACTTC.

This clonotype was seen only a few times. The chain couples TRBV24-1 to TRBJ1-1, with 7 bases lining up with TRBD1. Per germline, CDR1 KGHDR and CDR2 SFDVKD. J was trimmed by 4 bases and V by 3 bases; bases with no gene match: 7. CDR3 size: 15 residues. CDR3: CATSDPQGVCTEAFF. The CDR3 coding sequence is TGTGCCACCAGTGATCCGCAGGGGGTTTGCACTGAAGCTTTCTTT.

This clonotype was picked up many times. This sequence joins TRBV5-1 and TRBJ1-1; 7 nucleotides line up with TRBD1. V dropped 4 bases and J dropped 0; count of bases not matched to a gene: 12. Germline V gene data show CDR1 as SGHRS and CDR2 as YFSETQ. This CDR3 has 17 residues. This CDR3 reads CASSPEDTGALNTEAFF. CDR3 nucleotide sequence: TGCGCCAGCAGCCCGGAGGACACAGGGGCTCTGAACACTGAAGCTTTCTTT.

The table lists this clonotype with many counts. V gene TRBV11-3 combines with J gene TRBJ2-5; 7 nucleotides agree with TRBD1. The CDR3 runs 16 residues. Per the germline V gene, CDR1 is SGHNT and CDR2 is YENEEA. J lost 4 bases, V lost 1 base, and 9 bases had no gene match. This chain's CDR3 is CASSLGIGGSPETQYF. CDR3 DNA: TGTGCCAGCAGCTTAGGAATAGGGGGCTCTCCAGAGACCCAGTACTTC. Variable domain in full (rest from reference TRBV11-3 and TRBJ2-5): EAGVVQSPRYKIIEKKQPVAFWCNPISGHNTLYWYLQNLGQGPELLIRYENEEAVDDSQLPKDRFSAERLKGVDSTLKIQPAELGDSAVYLCASSLGIGGSPETQYFGPGTRLLVL.

This clonotype was seen only a few times. This rearrangement joins TRBV28 to TRBJ2-1; TRBD2 agrees at 13 bases. The CDR3 is 15 amino acids. Germline V lookup: CDR1 MDHEN, CDR2 SYDVKM. The J segment lost 7 bases and the V segment lost 7 bases, leaving 7 bases of the junction unmatched. CDR3 bases: TGTGCCAGCACCACTGGGACTAGCGGGATAAATGAGCAGTTCTTC. Encoded protein: CASTTGTSGINEQFF.

This clonotype was picked up many times. The rearrangement joins TRBV29-1 to TRBJ1-1; D is ambiguous. The CDR3 consists of 11 residues. Looked up from germline, CDR1 is SQVTM and CDR2 is ANQGSEA. Trimming left V 3 bases short and J 1 base short, with 3 bases between. In nucleotides, the CDR3 is TGCAGCGTTGAGGAGAACACTGAAGCTTTCTTT. This encodes CSVEENTEAFF.

This clonotype came up many times. V gene TRBV28 combines with J gene TRBJ2-7; 9 nucleotides align to TRBD1. The CDR3 contains 15 residues. The trim removed 6 bases at V and 2 bases at J, leaving 8 bases unmatched. CDR1 MDHEN and CDR2 SYDVKM come from the germline V gene. CDR3 sequence (DNA): TGTGCCAGCAGCGCAGGACAGGGGCCCCCCTACGAGCAGTACTTC. Its translation: CASSAGQGPPYEQYF.

This clonotype was recorded many times. The J gene is TRBJ2-7, the V gene TRBV3-1; D assignment may be TRBD1 or TRBD2 (5 bases each). This CDR3 contains 13 residues. Germline loops: CDR1 LGHDT, CDR2 YNNKEL (reference sequence). Trimming took off 7 bases at V and 3 bases at J, with 13 bases between the two ends. In nucleotides, the CDR3 is TGTGCCAGCAAAGGGACCGCAGACTACGAGCAGTACTTC. Residues: CASKGTADYEQYF.

This clonotype occurred a few times. This chain connects TRBV7-2 to TRBJ1-5; D gene uncertain. The germline CDR1 and CDR2 sequences are SGHTA and FQGNSA. The germline V and J ends were trimmed by 2 bases and 7 bases, with 12 bases remaining between them. CDR3 size: 14 residues. The CDR3 loop is CASSLPGSGQPQHF. Here the CDR3 DNA reads TGTGCCAGCAGCTTACCGGGGTCCGGACAGCCCCAGCATTTT.

This clonotype has ten or more counts. V usage is TRBV12-3 or TRBV12-4 and J usage is TRBJ2-1, with D unresolved. CDR3 length: 13 residues. V was cut by 2 bases and J by 8 bases, with 10 bases left in between. CDR3 sequence reads: CASSLKLRHEQFF. The CDR3 DNA follows: TGTGCCAGCAGTTTAAAGTTACGGCATGAGCAGTTCTTC.

This clonotype was picked up a small number of times. The chain carries TRBV6-1 and TRBJ2-7; D uncertain. V was trimmed by 5 bases and J by 6 bases, leaving 14 bases between them. The CDR3 length is 13 residues. Germline-derived CDR1 and CDR2 are MNHNS and SASEGT. The CDR3 loop reads CASSPLVSGEQYF. The DNA for the CDR3 is TGTGCCAGCAGTCCCCTAGTGTCGGGCGAGCAGTACTTC.

This clonotype has at least ten counts. The DNA for the CDR3 is TGTGCCAGCAGTTTGCGGTCCGTGGCGCCCCAGCATTTT. This sequence encodes CASSLRSVAPQHF. The chain uses TRBV27 and TRBJ1-5, with D unclear. Trimming removed 3 bases at V and 9 bases at J, with 12 bases between. The CDR3 totals 13 residues. Per germline, CDR1 MNHEY and CDR2 SMNVEV (reference sequence).

The chain has TRBV7-9 and TRBJ2-3, with a tentative D call TRBD2 (6 bases). This CDR3 is 15 amino acids long. The germline V gene has CDR1 SEHNR and CDR2 FQNEAQ (reference sequence). The ends were cut back, 6 bases at V and 4 bases at J, with 17 bases in the middle. CDR3 region: CASSGATGGADTQYF. In DNA, the CDR3 is TGTGCCAGCAGTGGAGCAACAGGAGGGGCAGATACGCAGTATTTT.

This clonotype was picked up a small number of times. This chain connects TRBV5-1 to TRBJ2-5; no clear D. Trimming cost V 2 bases and J 5 bases, with 7 bases left between them. The CDR3 is 12 residues long. Germline CDR1 SGHRS, CDR2 YFSETQ. CDR3 DNA: TGCGCCAGCAGCTTACTGGAGGAGACCCAGTACTTC. It specifies CASSLLEETQYF. The full variable domain, completed using reference TRBV5-1 and TRBJ2-5, is KAGVTQTPRYLIKTRGQQVTLSCSPISGHRSVSWYQQTPGQGLQFLFEYFSETQRNKGNFPGRFSGRQFSNSRSEMNVSTLELGDSALYLCASSLLEETQYFGPGTRLLVL.

The rearrangement links TRBV7-3 to TRBJ2-2; 8 bases align to TRBD2. The V segment lost 3 bases and the J segment 2 bases; nucleotides outside the gene matches: 8. The CDR3 extends over 17 amino acids. The germline V gene has CDR1 SGHTA and CDR2 FQGTGA. The CDR3 DNA is TGTGCCAGCAGCTTGGGATACGCGGGAGGAAACACCGGGGAGCTGTTTTTT. It codes for CASSLGYAGGNTGELFF.

V gene TRBV5-4 combines with J gene TRBJ2-7; 10 nucleotides agree with TRBD2. Germline CDR1 SGHNT, CDR2 YYREEE (reference sequence). The CDR3 is made up of 16 amino acids. The V and J ends lost 2 bases and 3 bases, in that order; junction bases with no gene match: 8. The CDR3 spells CASSFWTLAGNYEQYF. The CDR3 DNA follows: TGTGCCAGCAGCTTTTGGACACTAGCGGGAAACTACGAGCAGTACTTC.

The table lists this clonotype with many counts. J is TRBJ2-5 and V is TRBV7-2; TRBD2 matches 12 bases. This CDR3 is 16 amino acids long. CDR1 SGHTA and CDR2 FQGNSA come from the germline V gene. V lost 1 base to trimming and J lost 4 bases; unmatched junction nucleotides: 4. CDR3 in DNA: TGTGCCAGCAGCTTAGTGCTAGCGGGAGGGGGAGAGACCCAGTACTTC. Protein: CASSLVLAGGGETQYF.

This clonotype was picked up many times. This rearrangement joins TRBV2 to TRBJ2-7, with D perhaps TRBD1 or TRBD2 (5 bases each). This CDR3 is built from 14 residues. Germline V gene sequence: CDR1 SNHLY, CDR2 FYNNEI. Trimming took off 10 bases at V and 4 bases at J, with 20 bases between the two ends. CDR3: CATSHGTPLYEQYF. CDR3 nucleotides: TGTGCCACTTCCCACGGGACCCCTCTTTACGAGCAGTACTTC.

This clonotype has ten or more counts. The V gene is TRBV6-2 or TRBV6-3, the J gene TRBJ2-3, with D hard to call. Germline CDR1 MNHEY, CDR2 SVGEGT. The CDR3 length is 12 residues. CDR3 in DNA: TGTGCTGGAAGAGACGCCACAGATACGCAGTATTTT. Protein sequence: CAGRDATDTQYF.

In this sample, this clonotype turned up a few times. The rearrangement joins TRBV20-1 to TRBJ2-7; 14 positions match TRBD2. CDR1 is DFQATT and CDR2 is SNEGSKA in the germline V gene (reference sequence). CDR3 length equals 16 residues. J gave up 2 bases and V 5 bases, and 8 bases lay outside the gene matches. CDR3 DNA sequence: TGCAGTGCTCGGACTAGCGGGGGGTGGAGAACCTACGAGCAGTACTTC. Amino acid sequence: CSARTSGGWRTYEQYF.

This clonotype was observed at least ten times. The rearrangement uses TRBV2 and TRBJ2-7; D is possibly TRBD1 (6 bases). The CDR3 sequence is 13 residues long. With 5 bases removed from V and 0 bases from J, the gap between germline ends came to 8 bases. The germline CDR1 and CDR2 sequences are SNHLY and FYNNEI. The CDR3 bases are TGTGCCAGCAGTAGGGGGAGCTCCTACGAGCAGTACTTC. This encodes CASSRGSSYEQYF.